This is a list of T cell receptor beta chains from one sample in a study of cytomegalovirus exposure and HLA in healthy donors. Here immunoSEQ multiplex PCR was the method, and the copy in TCRdb shows in-frame clones only, minus some. The repertoire holds 110,000 to 150,000 clones, with approximately 78% as singletons. Sequenced material: PBMCs. The receptors were sampled from a female donor in good health and CMV-seronegative. Both conserved end residues are part of each CDR3. D genes are given only for firm matches. Only some rows state a clone size, as once, few, many or a class for expanded clones.

v_gene	abundance	j_gene	d_gene	CDR3aa	CDR3nt
TRBV7-6	.	TRBJ2-2	.	CASTSTEGTGELFF	TGTGCCAGCACCTCCACGGAGGGCACCGGGGAGCTGTTTTTT
TRBV4-1	few	TRBJ2-2	TRBD1	CASSGTGVRELFF	TGCGCCAGCAGCGGGACAGGGGTCCGGGAGCTGTTTTTT
TRBV19	.	TRBJ1-2	.	CASSLDRVYGYTF	TGTGCCAGTAGCCTGGACAGAGTCTATGGCTACACCTTC
TRBV19	.	TRBJ2-6	.	CASSKVWPGKESGANVLTF	TGTGCCAGTAGTAAGGTTTGGCCAGGGAAGGAATCTGGGGCCAACGTCCTGACTTTC
TRBV21-1	.	TRBJ2-3	.	CARNSGGMNTDTQYF	TGTGCCAGAAATAGCGGGGGGATGAACACAGATACGCAGTATTTT
TRBV2	.	TRBJ1-4	TRBD1	CASNVGRGDEKLFF	TGTGCCAGCAATGTGGGCAGGGGGGATGAAAAACTGTTTTTT
TRBV9	few	TRBJ1-2	TRBD1	CASTRDSLYGYPF	TGTGCCAGCACCCGGGACAGCCTTTATGGCTACCCCTTC
TRBV5-5	few	TRBJ1-2	.	CASSKSGTGYTF	TGTGCCAGCAGCAAGAGCGGGACCGGCTACACCTTC
TRBV6-5	few	TRBJ2-5	TRBD1	CASSYVRGREETQYF	TGTGCCAGCAGTTACGTGAGGGGGCGAGAGGAGACCCAGTACTTC
TRBV7-6	once	TRBJ2-1	TRBD2	CASSPTVGTSGRGEQFF	TGTGCCAGCAGCCCTACCGTGGGGACTAGCGGGAGAGGTGAGCAGTTCTTC
TRBV19	few	TRBJ2-7	TRBD2	CASSSRGGTDYYEQYF	TGTGCCAGTAGCTCCCGGGGAGGGACGGACTACTACGAGCAGTACTTC
TRBV30	few	TRBJ1-1	TRBD1	CAWRPGTVNTEAFF	TGTGCCTGGAGGCCGGGGACAGTGAACACTGAAGCTTTCTTT
TRBV6-6	.	TRBJ1-3	TRBD1	CASSRPTGLSGNTIYF	TGTGCCAGCAGTCGCCCGACAGGGCTCTCTGGAAACACCATATATTTT
TRBV5-1	few	TRBJ2-3	TRBD2	CASSAGLAGGGDTDTQYF	TGCGCCAGCAGCGCGGGACTAGCGGGAGGGGGGGACACAGATACGCAGTATTTT
TRBV5-4	.	TRBJ1-2	TRBD1	CASSPDRKKQGVVGYTF	TGTGCCAGCAGCCCAGACCGAAAGAAACAGGGGGTTGTGGGCTACACCTTC
TRBV27	.	TRBJ2-5	TRBD1	CASSIQGARYRETQYF	TGTGCCAGCAGTATACAGGGGGCGCGGTATCGAGAGACCCAGTACTTC
TRBV7-9	.	TRBJ1-1	.	CASSLGGTQAFF	TGTGCCAGCAGCTTGGGAGGGACACAAGCTTTCTTT
TRBV15	.	TRBJ1-1	.	CATSPHILNTEAFF	TGTGCCACCAGCCCACACATATTGAACACTGAAGCTTTCTTT
TRBV28	.	TRBJ2-1	TRBD1	CASSLYRGYNEQFF	TGTGCCAGCAGTTTGTACAGGGGATACAATGAGCAGTTCTTC
TRBV27	.	TRBJ1-5	TRBD1	CASSFGTGDDQPQHF	TGTGCCAGCAGTTTCGGGACAGGGGACGATCAGCCCCAGCATTTT
TRBV6-6	.	TRBJ2-7	TRBD2	CASTSRGGLGEQYF	TGTGCCAGCACCTCACGGGGGGGGCTTGGCGAGCAGTACTTC
TRBV5-8	.	TRBJ2-2	TRBD1	CASSLDRGPDTGELFF	TGTGCCAGCAGCCTAGACAGGGGGCCCGACACCGGGGAGCTGTTTTTT
TRBV7-2	few	TRBJ2-7	TRBD2	CASSMGLAGGEQYF	TGTGCCAGCAGCATGGGCCTAGCGGGGGGCGAGCAGTACTTC
TRBV27	.	TRBJ2-6	TRBD1	CASSLRGTGLAAWANVLTF	TGTGCCAGCAGTTTAAGGGGGACAGGGTTGGCAGCCTGGGCCAACGTCCTGACTTTC
TRBV7-2	.	TRBJ1-1	.	CASSPSGGPTEAFF	TGTGCCAGCAGCCCATCGGGGGGGCCGACTGAAGCTTTCTTT
TRBV28	.	TRBJ2-3	.	CASSFSGWVSTDTQYF	TGTGCCAGCAGTTTCTCCGGGTGGGTGAGCACAGATACGCAGTATTTT